Only a few counts were recorded for the clone carrying this T cell receptor (beta chain). No antigen is known for it. This specimen comes from a study of T cells after yellow fever vaccination. Study-wide points: Some clonotypes, a small share, were shared between CD4 and CD8 compartments.

TCRdb re-called the 5' RACE reads with MiXCR, one entry per CDR3 protein. The sample carries hundreds of thousands of distinct CDR3 sequences, 18% recorded once. The CDR3 has 17 residues. V lost 3 bases and J lost 0, with 15 bases in between. Germline V gene sequence: CDR1 DFQATT, CDR2 SNEGSKA (reference sequence). This chain joins TRBV20-1 and TRBJ1-6, with unresolved D. This receptor was obtained from a man between 18 and 29 years old who received the YFV17D yellow fever vaccine. This sample comprised PBMCs, obtained before the yellow fever booster vaccination. The CDR3 DNA reads TGCAGTGCTAGCCCTTGGTCACTAAGCTCCTATAATTCACCCCTCCACTTT. It specifies CSASPWSLSSYNSPLHF.